The 19 T cell receptor beta chains listed next were all sequenced from one sample in a study of human T cells and chemical hapten exposure. One entry per CDR3 protein, called by TCRdb with MiXCR from the RACE reads. This table holds about 340,000 distinct CDR3 sequences, about 7% found once. The time point: patch test 1, 2 weeks after DPC sensitization. The treatment was: therapeutic diphenylcyclopropenone sensitization with weekly scalp DPC. The sequencing here drew on whole blood, taken in connection with sensitization to the hapten diphenylcyclopropenone (DPC). The source of these receptors is a woman aged 18-29 years with alopecia areata. Some clones in this sample may be carry-over from other donors' samples.

The chain is built from TRBV7-6 and TRBJ2-5, with D tentatively TRBD1 (5 bases). Germline values: CDR1 SGHVS, CDR2 FNYEAQ. The germline V and J ends were trimmed by 2 bases and 2 bases, with 21 bases remaining between them. The CDR3 length is 18 residues. Here the CDR3 reads CASSLLGIILTEQETQYF. The DNA for the CDR3 is TGTGCCAGCAGCTTATTAGGCATTATCTTGACAGAACAAGAGACCCAGTACTTC.

The table lists this clonotype with many counts. The genes are TRBV20-1 and TRBJ1-2, with D possibly TRBD1 on 6 matching bases. CDR3 length equals 15 residues. Trimming removed 0 bases at V and 3 bases at J, with 14 bases between. Germline V gene data show CDR1 as DFQATT and CDR2 as SNEGSKA (reference sequence). The CDR3 nucleotides are TGCAGTGCTAGAGATTATAGGACAGAGCACTATGGCTACACCTTC. Its translation is CSARDYRTEHYGYTF.

The chain couples TRBV10-3 to TRBJ2-3, with TRBD2 identical over 10 bases. V gave up 0 bases and J gave up 3 bases; unmatched junction bases: 12. The CDR3 is made up of 19 amino acids. CDR1 is ENHRY, CDR2 SYGVKD, per germline. Here the CDR3 reads CAISESRISGGAPTDTQYF. For the CDR3, the DNA is TGTGCCATCAGTGAGTCGAGGATAAGCGGGGGGGCCCCGACAGATACGCAGTATTTT.

There are many counts of this clonotype. The chain employs TRBV12-3 or TRBV12-4 and TRBJ1-5; no firm D call. The CDR3 spans 14 residues. V dropped 5 bases and J dropped 3 bases, with 11 bases sitting between them. CDR3 DNA sequence: TGTGCCAGCAGTCCCGCTATGGACAATCAGCCCCAGCATTTT. Protein sequence: CASSPAMDNQPQHF.

The chain combines TRBV6-5 with TRBJ1-2; D is possibly TRBD1 (6 bases). The germline gives CDR1 MNHEY, CDR2 SVGAGI. Trimming took 2 bases from V and 4 from J, leaving 14 bases between them. The CDR3 is 15 residues long. In DNA, the CDR3 is TGTGCCAGCAGTTACCGGGGGCAAGGGAGCTATGGCTACACCTTC. Amino acid sequence: CASSYRGQGSYGYTF.

The chain couples TRBV6-6 to TRBJ1-1; D possibly corresponds to TRBD1 (6 bases). V was clipped by 6 bases and J by 2 bases, with 22 bases between them. The CDR3 length is 17 residues. CDR1 and CDR2 (germline): MNHNY, SVGAGI (reference sequence). The CDR3 region has the DNA TGTGCCAGCAGCCTCCGGAACTTCATAGGGGGAAACACTGAAGCTTTCTTT. Translated: CASSLRNFIGGNTEAFF.

The rearrangement links TRBV13 to TRBJ2-3, with 15 bases matching TRBD2. The ends lost 4 bases at V and 0 bases at J; junction bases unmatched: 5. Germline V gene data show CDR1 as PRHDT and CDR2 as FYEKMQ (reference sequence). This CDR3 spans 18 amino acids. The CDR3 sequence is CASSSGLAGGFSTDTQYF. CDR3 sequence (DNA): TGTGCCAGCAGCTCCGGACTAGCGGGGGGGTTTAGCACAGATACGCAGTATTTT.

This clonotype has only a few counts. This rearrangement joins TRBV18 to TRBJ1-5; D perhaps matches TRBD1 (6 bases). Trimming took off 1 base at V and 7 bases at J, with 17 bases between the two ends. The CDR3 is 16 residues long. The germline V gene encodes CDR1 KGHSH and CDR2 LQKENI. CDR3 loop: CASSPLGAGVEQPQHF. The CDR3 nucleotides are TGTGCCAGCTCACCACTTGGGGCAGGGGTGGAACAGCCCCAGCATTTT.

This clonotype was counted many times. The chain carries TRBV29-1 and TRBJ1-1; 11 bases map to TRBD1. The J segment lost 7 bases and the V segment lost 8 bases, leaving 9 bases of the junction unmatched. This CDR3 is built from 13 residues. Germline V gene sequence: CDR1 SQVTM, CDR2 ANQGSEA. CDR3 in amino acids: CSSSGTGGYEAFF. CDR3 DNA sequence: TGCAGCTCATCCGGGACAGGGGGATATGAAGCTTTCTTT.

In this sample, this clonotype turned up many times. V is TRBV9 and J is TRBJ1-2; a weak D match, TRBD1 (5 bases). The V end was cut by 6 bases, the J end by 2 bases, with 14 bases between. The germline V gene has CDR1 SGDLS and CDR2 YYNGEE. The CDR3 is 14 residues long. The CDR3, as DNA: TGTGCCAGCAACTTGCGGGGCCTCAACTATGGCTACACCTTC. Protein: CASNLRGLNYGYTF.

This clonotype was detected ten times or more. V is TRBV4-3 and J is TRBJ2-1; 12 bases line up with TRBD2. Germline V lookup: CDR1 LGHNA, CDR2 YSLEER. Trimming cost V 0 bases and J 4 bases; bases outside gene matches: 16. This CDR3 region has 21 residues. CDR3 nucleotide sequence: TGCGCCAGCAGCCAAGATCAGTGGGAGACTAGCGGGGGAACTAATTACAATGAGCAGTTCTTC. Translation: CASSQDQWETSGGTNYNEQFF.

This clonotype came up a few times. The chain uses TRBV12-3 or TRBV12-4 and TRBJ1-6; 7 bases match TRBD1. The CDR3 runs to 14 residues. V lost 2 bases and J lost 6; bases outside the gene matches: 1. CDR3 nucleotides: TGTGCCAGCAGTTTAAGGGACAGTAATTCACCCCTCCACTTT. The encoded protein is CASSLRDSNSPLHF.

This clonotype was observed a handful of times. The chain recombines TRBV14 with TRBJ1-1; D not resolved. The CDR3 consists of 13 residues. Germline V lookup: CDR1 SGHDN, CDR2 FVKESK. V dropped 1 base and J dropped 4 bases, with 7 bases sitting between them. CDR3 sequence reads: CASSQAGGTEAFF. The CDR3 DNA sequence: TGTGCCAGCAGCCAAGCGGGAGGCACTGAAGCTTTCTTT.

Only a few counts were recorded for this clonotype. The chain recombines TRBV7-2 with TRBJ2-3; 11 bases line up with TRBD2. The V segment lost 2 bases and the J segment 13 bases; nucleotides outside the gene matches: 17. This CDR3 spans 17 amino acids. Germline V gene data show CDR1 as SGHTA and CDR2 as FQGNSA. The CDR3 loop is CASSLPALSGGANDKYF. The CDR3 bases are TGTGCCAGCAGCTTACCCGCTCTTAGCGGGGGGGCCAACGACAAGTATTTT.

This clonotype was seen at least ten times. This chain connects TRBV4-2 to TRBJ1-6; D remains unclear. Germline V gives CDR1 LGHNA, CDR2 YNFKEQ. The CDR3 runs 15 residues. V dropped 0 bases and J dropped 10 bases, with 13 bases sitting between them. The chain's CDR3 is CASSQDHPSNSPLHF. The CDR3 DNA reads as TGTGCCAGCAGCCAAGATCACCCGAGCAACTCACCCCTCCACTTT.

The V and J genes are TRBV6-2 or TRBV6-3 and TRBJ1-5; D possibly corresponds to TRBD1 (6 bases). V lost 2 bases and J lost 2, with 13 bases in between. The CDR3 is made up of 16 amino acids. In germline, CDR1 is MNHEY, CDR2 SVGEGT. CDR3 DNA sequence: TGTGCCAGCAGTTACAGGGGGAAGGTCGGCAATCAGCCCCAGCATTTT. This codes for CASSYRGKVGNQPQHF.

V gene TRBV4-3 combines with J gene TRBJ1-5; no firm D call. The germline CDR1 and CDR2 sequences are LGHNA and YSLEER. This CDR3 has 15 residues. Trimming removed 0 bases at V and 1 base at J, with 7 bases between. The CDR3 spells CASSQELQSNQPQHF. CDR3 coding DNA: TGCGCCAGCAGCCAAGAATTACAGAGCAATCAGCCCCAGCATTTT.

Only a few counts were recorded for this clonotype. The genes are TRBV7-2 and TRBJ1-1; TRBD1 aligns across 8 bases. There are 16 residues in the CDR3. Looked up from germline, CDR1 is SGHTA and CDR2 is FQGNSA. Trimming took 1 base from V and 1 from J; bases not matched to a gene: 5. CDR3 in DNA: TGTGCCAGCAGCTTAGTGAGGACAGGGAGGAACACTGAAGCTTTCTTT. It specifies CASSLVRTGRNTEAFF.

CDR3 nucleotides: TGTGCCAGCAGTTACTCTCGAAGTGGTTGGGGTAATCAGCCCCAGCATTTT. Its protein is CASSYSRSGWGNQPQHF. V is TRBV6-6 and J is TRBJ1-5; D gene ambiguous. V gave up 0 bases and J gave up 4 bases, with 16 bases separating them. From germline, CDR1 is MNHNY and CDR2 SVGAGI (reference sequence). The CDR3 contains 17 residues.